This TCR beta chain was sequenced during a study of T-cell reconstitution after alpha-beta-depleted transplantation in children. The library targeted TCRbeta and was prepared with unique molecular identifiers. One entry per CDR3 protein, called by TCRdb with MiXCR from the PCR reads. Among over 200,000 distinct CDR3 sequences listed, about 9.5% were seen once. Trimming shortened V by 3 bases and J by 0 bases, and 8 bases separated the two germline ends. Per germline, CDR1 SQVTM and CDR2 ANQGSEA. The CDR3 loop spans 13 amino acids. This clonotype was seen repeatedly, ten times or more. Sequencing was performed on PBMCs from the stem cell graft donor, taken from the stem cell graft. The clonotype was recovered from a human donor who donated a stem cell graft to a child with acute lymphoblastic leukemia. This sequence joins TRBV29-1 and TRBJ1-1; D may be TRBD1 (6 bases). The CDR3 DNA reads TGCAGCGTTGATTGGACAGTGAACACTGAAGCTTTCTTT. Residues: CSVDWTVNTEAFF.